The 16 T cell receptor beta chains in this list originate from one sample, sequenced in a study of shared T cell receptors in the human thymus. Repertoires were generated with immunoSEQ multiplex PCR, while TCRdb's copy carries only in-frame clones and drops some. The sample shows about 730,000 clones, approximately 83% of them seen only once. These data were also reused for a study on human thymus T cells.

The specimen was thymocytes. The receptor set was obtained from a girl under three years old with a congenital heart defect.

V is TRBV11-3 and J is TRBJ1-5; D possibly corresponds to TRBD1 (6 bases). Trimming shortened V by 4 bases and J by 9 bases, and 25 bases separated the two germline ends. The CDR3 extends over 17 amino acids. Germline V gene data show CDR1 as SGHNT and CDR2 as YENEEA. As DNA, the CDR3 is TGTGCCAGCAGCTCATATTCCGGGACCCCAGGGGTCTGGCCCCAGCATTTT. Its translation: CASSSYSGTPGVWPQHF.

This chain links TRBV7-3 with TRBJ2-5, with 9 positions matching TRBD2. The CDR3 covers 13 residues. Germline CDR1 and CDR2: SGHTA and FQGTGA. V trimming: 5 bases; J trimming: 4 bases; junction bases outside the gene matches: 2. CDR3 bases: TGTGCCAGCAGCGCGGGGGGGCTAGAGACCCAGTACTTC. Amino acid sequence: CASSAGGLETQYF.

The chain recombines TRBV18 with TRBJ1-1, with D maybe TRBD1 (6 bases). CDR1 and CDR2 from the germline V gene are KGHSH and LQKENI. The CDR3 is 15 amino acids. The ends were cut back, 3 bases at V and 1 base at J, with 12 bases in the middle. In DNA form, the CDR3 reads TGTGCCAGCTCACCTAGAACAGGGACGAACACTGAAGCTTTCTTT. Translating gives CASSPRTGTNTEAFF.

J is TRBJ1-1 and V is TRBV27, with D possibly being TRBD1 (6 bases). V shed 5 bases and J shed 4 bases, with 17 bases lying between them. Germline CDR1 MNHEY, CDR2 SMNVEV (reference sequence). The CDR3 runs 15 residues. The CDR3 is CASSNQQGWVTEAFF. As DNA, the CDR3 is TGTGCCAGCAGTAATCAACAGGGATGGGTCACTGAAGCTTTCTTT.

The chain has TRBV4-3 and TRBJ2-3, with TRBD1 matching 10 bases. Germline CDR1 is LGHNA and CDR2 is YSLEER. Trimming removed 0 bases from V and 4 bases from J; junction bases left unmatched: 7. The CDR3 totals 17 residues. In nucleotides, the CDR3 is TGCGCCAGCAGCCAAGAGGCCCGGACAGGGGGGGCAGATACGCAGTATTTT. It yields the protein CASSQEARTGGADTQYF.

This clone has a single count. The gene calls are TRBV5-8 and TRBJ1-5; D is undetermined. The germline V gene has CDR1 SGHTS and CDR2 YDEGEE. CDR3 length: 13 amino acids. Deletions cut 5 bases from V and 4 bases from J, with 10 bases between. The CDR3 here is CASSLNINQPQHF. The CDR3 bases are TGTGCCAGCAGTTTAAACATAAATCAGCCCCAGCATTTT.

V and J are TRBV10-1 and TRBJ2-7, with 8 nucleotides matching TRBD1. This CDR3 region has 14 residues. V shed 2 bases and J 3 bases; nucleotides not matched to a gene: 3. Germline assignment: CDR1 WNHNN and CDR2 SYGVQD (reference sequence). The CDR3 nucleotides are TGCGCCAGCAGTGAGAGGGACAGGTTCTACGAGCAGTACTTC. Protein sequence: CASSERDRFYEQYF.

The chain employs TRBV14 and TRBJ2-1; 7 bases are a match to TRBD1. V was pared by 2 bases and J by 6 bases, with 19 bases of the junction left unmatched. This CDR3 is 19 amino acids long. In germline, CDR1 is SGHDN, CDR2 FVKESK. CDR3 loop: CASSQRQGYGLIFTNEQFF. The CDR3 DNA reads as TGTGCCAGCAGCCAAAGACAGGGTTACGGTTTGATTTTCACCAATGAGCAGTTCTTC. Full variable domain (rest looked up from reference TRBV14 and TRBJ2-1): EAGVTQFPSHSVIEKGQTVTLRCDPISGHDNLYWYRRVMGKEIKFLLHFVKESKQDESGMPNNRFLAERTGGTYSTLKVQPAELEDSGVYFCASSQRQGYGLIFTNEQFFGPGTRLTVL.

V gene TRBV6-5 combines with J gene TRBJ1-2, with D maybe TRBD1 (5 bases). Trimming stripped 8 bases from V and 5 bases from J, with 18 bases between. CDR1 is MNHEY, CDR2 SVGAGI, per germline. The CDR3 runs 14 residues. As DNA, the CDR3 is TGTGCCAGCGGAACAGGAGGGGCGGGATATGGCTACACCTTC. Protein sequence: CASGTGGAGYGYTF.

CDR3 sequence reads: CASSETGDQPQHF. DNA for the CDR3: TGTGCCAGCAGCGAGACGGGTGATCAGCCCCAGCATTTT. J is TRBJ1-5 and V is TRBV9; the D is unclear. The CDR3 is made up of 13 amino acids. The germline gives CDR1 SGDLS, CDR2 YYNGEE. Trimming pared 3 bases from V and 5 bases from J, leaving 9 bases between.

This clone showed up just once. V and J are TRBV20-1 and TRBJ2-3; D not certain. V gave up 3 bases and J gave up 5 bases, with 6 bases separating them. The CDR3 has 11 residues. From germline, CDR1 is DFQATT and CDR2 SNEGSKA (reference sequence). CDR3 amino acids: CSASRVDTQYF. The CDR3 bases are TGCAGTGCTAGTCGCGTAGATACGCAGTATTTT.

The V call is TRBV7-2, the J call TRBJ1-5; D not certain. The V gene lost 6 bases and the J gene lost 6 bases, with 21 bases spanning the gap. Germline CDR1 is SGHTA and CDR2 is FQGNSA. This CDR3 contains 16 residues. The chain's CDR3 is CASSVAGSGIGQPQHF. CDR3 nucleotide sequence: TGTGCCAGCAGTGTAGCGGGTAGCGGTATTGGTCAGCCCCAGCATTTT.

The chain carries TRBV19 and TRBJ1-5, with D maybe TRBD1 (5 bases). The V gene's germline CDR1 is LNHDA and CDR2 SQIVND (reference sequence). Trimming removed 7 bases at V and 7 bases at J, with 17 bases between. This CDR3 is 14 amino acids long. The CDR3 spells CASTLQERGQPQHF. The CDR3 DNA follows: TGTGCCAGTACCCTCCAGGAAAGGGGACAGCCCCAGCATTTT.

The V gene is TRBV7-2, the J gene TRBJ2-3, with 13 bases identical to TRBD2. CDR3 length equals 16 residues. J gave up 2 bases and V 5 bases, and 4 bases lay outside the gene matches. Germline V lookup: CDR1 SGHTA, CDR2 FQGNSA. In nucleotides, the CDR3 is TGTGCCAGCAGCCCGACTAGCGGGGGGAACACAGATACGCAGTATTTT. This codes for CASSPTSGGNTDTQYF.

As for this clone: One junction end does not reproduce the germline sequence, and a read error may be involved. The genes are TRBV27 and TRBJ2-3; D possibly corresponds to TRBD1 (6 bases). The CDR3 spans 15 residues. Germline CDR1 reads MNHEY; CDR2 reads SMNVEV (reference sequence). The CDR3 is CATSDRLSFTDTQYF. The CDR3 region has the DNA TGTGCCACCAGTGACAGGCTTTCTTTCACAGATACGCAGTATTTT.

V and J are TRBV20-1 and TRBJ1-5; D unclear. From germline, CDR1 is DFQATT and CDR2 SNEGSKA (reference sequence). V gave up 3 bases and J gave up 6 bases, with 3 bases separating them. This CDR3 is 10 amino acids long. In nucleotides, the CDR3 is TGCAGTGCTAGTCGTCAGCCCCAGCATTTT. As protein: CSASRQPQHF.